The T cell receptor beta chain under discussion was sequenced for a study of blood T cell repertoires in COVID-19. Study overall: Acute and convalescent COVID-19 samples came from the United States, Italy and Spain. PBMCs, B-cell-depleted T cells, or T cells were the source of the cDNA or gDNA that made up the material.

The CDR3 has 17 amino acids. Between the trimmed V and J ends, which lost 2 bases and 0 bases, there was a span of 14 bases. Germline CDR1 and CDR2: KGHSH and LQKENI. Under the authors' procedure: Reference gene primer amplification in the assay estimated nucleated cell counts. Repertoires were generated with immunoSEQ multiplex PCR, while TCRdb's copy carries only in-frame clones and drops some. That table is the source of V, J and clone size, and D and trimming were worked out from the DNA. Among just under 300,000 clones listed, around 84% were seen once. This rearrangement joins TRBV18 to TRBJ2-1; possibly TRBD2 for D (6 bases). This receptor was identified in a man in his sixties or seventies with acute or convalescent COVID-19. Specimen: peripheral blood. CDR3 in amino acids: CASSPTSSGLSYNEQFF. In DNA, the CDR3 is TGTGCCAGCTCACCAACCTCCAGCGGGCTCTCCTACAATGAGCAGTTCTTC.